A single sample is the source of the 22 T cell receptor beta chains below, sequenced in a study of T cells in Graves' hyperthyroidism and ophthalmopathy. Amplification of TCR beta CDR3 regions used RNA as the template. HTBI primers drove first-round RT-PCR of the TCR CDR3. In TCRdb, the multiplex PCR reads were re-called with MiXCR into one record per CDR3 protein. The sample shows about 570,000 distinct CDR3 sequences, roughly 50% of them seen only once. Sequencing input: peripheral blood or thyroid tissue (not recorded which). Source of these receptors: an adult woman with Graves' disease, either hyperthyroidism or ophthalmopathy (not recorded which).

The chain uses TRBV10-3 and TRBJ1-2; D unresolved. Trimming cost V 2 bases and J 4 bases, with 17 bases left between them. CDR1 is ENHRY and CDR2 is SYGVKD in the germline V gene. The CDR3 is 16 amino acids. The CDR3 DNA reads TGTGCCATCAGTGAGGTGCCAGGCCCGAGTTCCTATGGCTACACCTTC. It codes for CAISEVPGPSSYGYTF.

The rearrangement joins TRBV13 to TRBJ2-6; the D is unclear. The length of the CDR3 is 14 residues. V lost 6 bases and J 1 base, leaving 7 bases between the germline ends. Germline V gives CDR1 PRHDT, CDR2 FYEKMQ (reference sequence). The CDR3 DNA is TGTGCCAGCAGTATCGCTTCTGGGGCCAACGTCCTGACTTTC. It specifies CASSIASGANVLTF.

The J gene is TRBJ2-2, the V gene TRBV6-6; D may match TRBD1 or TRBD2 (6 bases each). V shed 7 bases and J shed 8 bases, with 17 bases lying between them. Germline assignment: CDR1 MNHNY and CDR2 SVGAGI (reference sequence). The CDR3 totals 14 residues. In DNA, the CDR3 is TGTGCCAGCATCCTAGATCGAGGGGGGGGGGAGCTGTTTTTT. Its protein product is CASILDRGGGELFF.

This clonotype turned up a few times. The rearrangement joins TRBV7-3 to TRBJ1-2; no clear D gene. This CDR3 contains 13 residues. Germline CDR1 is SGHTA and CDR2 is FQGTGA. V lost 8 bases and J 6 bases, leaving 16 bases between the germline ends. The CDR3 DNA sequence: TGTGCCAGCTCCGACCGGACTGGTAATGGCTACACCTTC. Translation gives CASSDRTGNGYTF.

The rearrangement uses TRBV2 and TRBJ2-1; D gene unclear. This CDR3 contains 15 residues. V was trimmed by 0 bases and J by 7 bases, leaving 13 bases between them. Germline V lookup: CDR1 SNHLY, CDR2 FYNNEI. CDR3 bases: TGTGCCAGCAGTGAAGCGCTTGGGATTGTGAATGAGCAGTTCTTC. Translating it yields CASSEALGIVNEQFF.

Notes on this clonotype: A clone one base away is much larger, so this may be a read error. The chain is built from TRBV2 and TRBJ1-1, with D possibly being TRBD1 (5 bases). The germline gives CDR1 SNHLY, CDR2 FYNNEI. CDR3 size: 13 residues. The CDR3 DNA sequence: TGTGCCGGCAGTGAAGGGGCTTACACTGAAGCTTTCTTT. Its translation: CAGSEGAYTEAFF.

The rearrangement joins TRBV25-1 to TRBJ2-6, with TRBD1 matching over 10 bases. Losses at the gene ends were 5 bases for V and 0 bases for J; bases not matched to a gene: 4. The CDR3 runs to 17 residues. Looked up from germline, CDR1 is MGHDK and CDR2 is SYGVNS. CDR3 DNA sequence: TGTGCCAGCAGTTTAAGACAGGGGGCCTCTGGGGCCAACGTCCTGACTTTC. This codes for CASSLRQGASGANVLTF.

Many counts were recorded for this clonotype. This chain uses TRBV5-1 with TRBJ2-6; D ambiguous. Germline V gene sequence: CDR1 SGHRS, CDR2 YFSETQ. The length of the CDR3 is 18 residues. V was pared by 0 bases and J by 1 base, with 14 bases between. CDR3 in amino acids: CASSLELNPVSGANVLTF. The CDR3 bases are TGCGCCAGCAGCTTGGAACTCAATCCGGTTTCTGGGGCCAACGTCCTGACTTTC.

The V call is TRBV7-7, the J call TRBJ2-5, with D perhaps TRBD2 (6 bases). The CDR3 has 12 residues. Germline V gene data show CDR1 as SSHAT and CDR2 as FNYEAQ (reference sequence). The CDR3 DNA follows: TGTGCTAGCGGAGATGGGGAGGAGACCCAGTACTTC. This translates into CASGDGEETQYF.

The chain recombines TRBV29-1 with TRBJ1-2, with D possibly TRBD1 on 6 matching bases. V gave up 0 bases and J gave up 10 bases, with 9 bases separating them. Per the germline V gene, CDR1 is SQVTM and CDR2 is ANQGSEA. This CDR3 comprises 11 residues. The CDR3, as DNA: TGCAGCGTTGAAGATCGGACAGCCTACACCTTC. Translating gives CSVEDRTAYTF. Using reference TRBV29-1 and TRBJ1-2 for the parts outside the CDR3, the full variable domain is SAVISQKPSRDICQRGTSLTIQCQVDSQVTMMFWYRQQPGQSLTLIATANQGSEATYESGFVIDKFPISRPNLTFSTLTVSNMSPEDSSIYLCSVEDRTAYTFGSGTRLTVV.

The chain is built from TRBV19 and TRBJ1-5; TRBD1 agrees at 9 bases. Trimming removed 7 bases from V and 3 bases from J; junction bases left unmatched: 4. Germline V gene sequence: CDR1 LNHDA, CDR2 SQIVND (reference sequence). This CDR3 contains 14 residues. Here the CDR3 DNA reads TGTGCCAGTACCGGGACAGGGACCAATCAGCCCCAGCATTTT. Residues: CASTGTGTNQPQHF.

This clonotype was picked up many times. This chain uses TRBV7-2 with TRBJ1-1; the D gene is possibly TRBD1 (6 bases). The CDR3 consists of 13 residues. CDR1 is SGHTA, CDR2 FQGNSA, per germline. V was pared by 5 bases and J by 1 base, with 8 bases between. The chain's CDR3 is CASSQGQNTEAFF. The CDR3 DNA reads as TGTGCCAGCAGCCAGGGACAGAACACTGAAGCTTTCTTT.

This clonotype has at least ten counts. This chain connects TRBV24-1 to TRBJ2-5, with D uncertain. V lost 11 bases to trimming and J lost 4 bases, with 10 bases between them. The germline CDR1 and CDR2 sequences are KGHDR and SFDVKD. The CDR3 loop spans 11 amino acids. The CDR3 DNA reads TGTGCCATCAAGGTCGGAGAGACCCAGTACTTC. As protein: CAIKVGETQYF.

This chain joins TRBV29-1 and TRBJ2-7; D perhaps matches TRBD2 (6 bases). This CDR3 has 13 amino acids. The V end lost 5 bases, the J end lost 0 bases, and 11 bases lay between the germline ends. Looked up from germline, CDR1 is SQVTM and CDR2 is ANQGSEA. CDR3 amino acids: CSVFVGSSYEQYF. DNA of the CDR3: TGCAGCGTTTTTGTCGGGAGCTCCTACGAGCAGTACTTC.

This clonotype was counted at least ten times. The J gene is TRBJ2-2, the V gene TRBV2; tentatively, D is TRBD1 or TRBD2 (5 bases each). CDR3 size: 14 residues. V lost 5 bases to trimming and J lost 4 bases, with 11 bases between them. Per germline, CDR1 SNHLY and CDR2 FYNNEI. The CDR3 nucleotides read TGTGCCAGCAGTTGGGGGAGCGGCACCGGGGAGCTGTTTTTT. It is translated as CASSWGSGTGELFF.

CDR3 nucleotide sequence: TGTGCCAGCAGCTTAAGTTACCTCATGAGCGATGAGCAGTTCTTC. It is translated as CASSLSYLMSDEQFF. This chain links TRBV7-9 with TRBJ2-5, with D hard to call. The end of the DNA fits TRBJ2-1 better, so the J call may be wrong. Germline-derived CDR1 and CDR2 are SEHNR and FQNEAQ (reference sequence). The CDR3 loop spans 15 amino acids.

V usage is TRBV7-2 and J usage is TRBJ2-5, with 9 bases identical to TRBD2. The germline V gene encodes CDR1 SGHTA and CDR2 FQGNSA. V shed 11 bases, J shed 5 bases, and the junction held 15 bases outside the gene matches. The CDR3 extends over 15 amino acids. The CDR3 coding sequence is TGTGCCTGCGCGGGAGTAGCGGGGGCAGGCGAGACCCAGTACTTC. This gives the protein CACAGVAGAGETQYF.

The rearrangement uses TRBV25-1 and TRBJ2-5; D is possibly TRBD1 or TRBD2 (5 bases each). Deletions cut 4 bases from V and 2 bases from J, with 17 bases between. The CDR3 is made up of 16 amino acids. Germline V gives CDR1 MGHDK, CDR2 SYGVNS. This CDR3 is CASSAQSGTGQETQYF. Here the CDR3 DNA reads TGTGCCAGCAGTGCTCAATCCGGGACGGGACAAGAGACCCAGTACTTC. Using reference TRBV25-1 and TRBJ2-5 for the parts outside the CDR3, the full variable domain is EADIYQTPRYLVIGTGKKITLECSQTMGHDKMYWYQQDPGMELHLIHYSYGVNSTEKGDLSSESTVSRIRTEHFPLTLESARPSHTSQYLCASSAQSGTGQETQYFGPGTRLLVL.

As to this clonotype: A single base separates this from a much larger clone, so it may be a read error. The rearrangement uses TRBV5-4 and TRBJ1-1; 7 nucleotides agree with TRBD1. CDR3 length: 14 residues. The V segment lost 4 bases and the J segment 4 bases; nucleotides outside the gene matches: 7. The germline V gene has CDR1 SGHNT and CDR2 YYREEE (reference sequence). CDR3 protein: CASSQEQGFTEAFF. As DNA, the CDR3 is TGTGCCAGCAGCCAGGAACAGGGGTTCACTGAAGCTTTCTTT.

J is TRBJ1-2 and V is TRBV2, with unresolved D. Trimming removed 5 bases at V and 6 bases at J, with 16 bases between. Germline assignment: CDR1 SNHLY and CDR2 FYNNEI. The CDR3 sequence is 14 residues long. The CDR3 loop reads CASSSLAGFHGYTF. The DNA of the CDR3 is TGTGCCAGCAGTTCCCTAGCGGGATTTCATGGCTACACCTTC. Combining the CDR3 with reference TRBV2 and TRBJ1-2 gives the whole variable domain EPEVTQTPSHQVTQMGQEVILRCVPISNHLYFYWYRQILGQKVEFLVSFYNNEISEKSEIFDDQFSVERPDGSNFTLKIRSTKLEDSAMYFCASSSLAGFHGYTFGSGTRLTVV.

Only a few counts were recorded for this clonotype. One junction end does not reproduce the germline sequence, and a read error may be involved. This rearrangement joins TRBV29-1 to TRBJ2-1; 11 bases fit TRBD1. Germline CDR1 is SQVTM and CDR2 is ANQGSEA. This CDR3 spans 12 amino acids. DNA for the CDR3: TGCAGCGTTGAAGGTATCGGGACAGGGGGGATCTTC. It encodes CSVEGIGTGGIF.

A note on this clonotype: The limits of the CDR3 on the DNA are not certain, so only TCRdb's listed CDR3 is given. The chain links TRBV30 to TRBJ1-2; the table assigns TRBD1, which was not confirmed against the DNA. Germline lookup yields CDR1 GTSNPN and CDR2 SVGIG (reference sequence). Termini included, the CDR3 measures 14 amino acids. CDR3 amino acids: CAFSGQGLSYGYTF.